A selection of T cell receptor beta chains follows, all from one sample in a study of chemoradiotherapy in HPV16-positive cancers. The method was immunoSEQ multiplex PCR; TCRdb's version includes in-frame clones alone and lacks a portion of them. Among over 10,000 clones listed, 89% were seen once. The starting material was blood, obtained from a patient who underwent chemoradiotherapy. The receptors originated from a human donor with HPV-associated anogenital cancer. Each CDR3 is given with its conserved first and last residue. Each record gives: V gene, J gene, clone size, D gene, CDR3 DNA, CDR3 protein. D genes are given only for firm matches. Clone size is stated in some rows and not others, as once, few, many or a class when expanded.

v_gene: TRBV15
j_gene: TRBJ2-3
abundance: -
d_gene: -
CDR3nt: TGTGCCACCAGCAACCTCCTTAGCGAACCTGGCACAGATACGCAGTATTTT
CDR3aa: CATSNLLSEPGTDTQYF

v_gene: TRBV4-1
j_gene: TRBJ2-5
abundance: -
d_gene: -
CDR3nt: TGCGCCAGCAGCCAAGTGGAGGTTGAGACCCAGTACTTC
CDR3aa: CASSQVEVETQYF

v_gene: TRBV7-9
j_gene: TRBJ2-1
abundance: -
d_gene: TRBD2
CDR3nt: TGTGCCAGCAGCTTAACTTTAGTAGCGGGGTACAATGAGCAGTTCTTC
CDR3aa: CASSLTLVAGYNEQFF

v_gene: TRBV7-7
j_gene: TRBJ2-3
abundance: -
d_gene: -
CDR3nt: TGTGCCAGCAGCCCAGGGACGGCAAGCACAGATACGCAGTATTTT
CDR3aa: CASSPGTASTDTQYF

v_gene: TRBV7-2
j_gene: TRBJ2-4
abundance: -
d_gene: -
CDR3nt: TGTGCCAGCAGGCGCAGCAATTCAGCCAAAAACATTCAGTACTTC
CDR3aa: CASRRSNSAKNIQYF

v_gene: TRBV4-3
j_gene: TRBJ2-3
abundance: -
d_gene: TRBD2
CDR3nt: TGCGCCAGCAGCGCGACGGCTAGCGGCTATAGAGGCACAGATACGCAGTATTTT
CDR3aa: CASSATASGYRGTDTQYF

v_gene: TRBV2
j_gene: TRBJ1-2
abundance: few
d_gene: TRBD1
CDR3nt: TGTGCCAGCAGTGAAGACAGGGGGCTGGGTGGCTACACCTTC
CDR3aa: CASSEDRGLGGYTF

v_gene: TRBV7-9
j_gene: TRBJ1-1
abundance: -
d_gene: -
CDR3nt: TGTGCCAGCAGCTTAGCGATGGGGACTGAAGCTTTCTTT
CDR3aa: CASSLAMGTEAFF

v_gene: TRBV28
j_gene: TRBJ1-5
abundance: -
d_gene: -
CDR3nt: TGTGCCAGCAGTTTACCCTCCACAGGAAATCAGCCCCAGCATTTT
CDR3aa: CASSLPSTGNQPQHF

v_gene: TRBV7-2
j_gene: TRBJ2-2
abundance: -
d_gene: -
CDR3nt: TGTGCCAGCAGCTTTGGCTGGAGGAACACCGGGGAGCTGTTTTTT
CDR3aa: CASSFGWRNTGELFF

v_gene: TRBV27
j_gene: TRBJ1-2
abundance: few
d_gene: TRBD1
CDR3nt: TGTGCCAGCAGTGGCGACAGGGGGATCTATGGCTACACCTTC
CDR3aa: CASSGDRGIYGYTF

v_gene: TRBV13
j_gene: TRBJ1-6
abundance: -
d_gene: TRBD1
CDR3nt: TGTGCCAGCAGCTTACAGGGGGCCAACTCACCCCTCCACTTT
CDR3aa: CASSLQGANSPLHF

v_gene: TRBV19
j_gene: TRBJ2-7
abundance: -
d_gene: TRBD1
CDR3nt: TGTGCCAGTAGTATTCCGGGACAGGGGGCGCGAGAGCAGTACTTC
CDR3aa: CASSIPGQGAREQYF

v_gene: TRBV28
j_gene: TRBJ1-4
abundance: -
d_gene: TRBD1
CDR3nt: TGTGCCAGCAGACGGACAGGGACTAATGAAAAACTGTTTTTT
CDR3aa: CASRRTGTNEKLFF

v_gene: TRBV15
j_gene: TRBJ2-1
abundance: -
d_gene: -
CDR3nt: TGTGCCACCAGCAGAGAGGGTTTCCGTGAGCAGTTCTTC
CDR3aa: CATSREGFREQFF

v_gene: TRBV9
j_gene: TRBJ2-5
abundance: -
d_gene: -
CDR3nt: TGTGCCAGCAGCATCCAGGGAAACCAAGAGACCCAGTACTTC
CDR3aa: CASSIQGNQETQYF

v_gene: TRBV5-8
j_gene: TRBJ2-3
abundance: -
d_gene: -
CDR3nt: TGTGCCAGCAGGCTACGCCTAGCTCCTAGCACAGATACGCAGTATTTT
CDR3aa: CASRLRLAPSTDTQYF

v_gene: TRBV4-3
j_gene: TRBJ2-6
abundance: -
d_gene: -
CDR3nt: TGCGCCAGCAGCCAAGATTACTCTGGGGCCAACGTCCTGACTTTC
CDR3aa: CASSQDYSGANVLTF

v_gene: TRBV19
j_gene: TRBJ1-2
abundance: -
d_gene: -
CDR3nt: TGTGCCAGTAGTTTGGACAGCTATGGCTACACCTTC
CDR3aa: CASSLDSYGYTF

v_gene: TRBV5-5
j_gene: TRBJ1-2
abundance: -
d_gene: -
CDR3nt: TGTGCCAGCAGCCGAAATAACTATGGCTACACCTTC
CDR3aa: CASSRNNYGYTF

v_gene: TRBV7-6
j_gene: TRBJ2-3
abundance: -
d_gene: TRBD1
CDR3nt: TGTGCCAGCAGCCCCCGACAGGGTAACACAGATACGCAGTATTTT
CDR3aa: CASSPRQGNTDTQYF

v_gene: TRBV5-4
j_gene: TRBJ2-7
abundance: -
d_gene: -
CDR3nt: TGTGCCAGCAGCTTTGTGGGGTCCCACGAGCAGTACTTC
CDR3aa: CASSFVGSHEQYF

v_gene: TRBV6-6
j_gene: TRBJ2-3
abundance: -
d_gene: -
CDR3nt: TGTGCCAGCAGTTACTATCTCCTCGATACGCAGTATTTT
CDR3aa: CASSYYLLDTQYF

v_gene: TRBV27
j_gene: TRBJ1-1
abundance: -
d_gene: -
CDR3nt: TGTGCCAGCAGTTGGCGGGGGGGTGAGACTGAAGCTTTCTTT
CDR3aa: CASSWRGGETEAFF

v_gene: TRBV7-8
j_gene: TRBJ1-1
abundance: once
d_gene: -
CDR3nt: TGTGCCAGCAGCTCCCCCGAGGGCACTGAAGCTTTCTTT
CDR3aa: CASSSPEGTEAFF

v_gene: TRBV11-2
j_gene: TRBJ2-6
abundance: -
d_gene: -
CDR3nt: TGTGCCAGCAGCCGCCTATCGGGATCTGGGGCCAACGTCCTGACTTTC
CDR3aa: CASSRLSGSGANVLTF

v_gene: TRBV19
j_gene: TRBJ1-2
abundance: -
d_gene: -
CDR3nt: TGTGCCAGTAGGCGGCTCGGGTATGGCTACACCTTC
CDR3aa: CASRRLGYGYTF

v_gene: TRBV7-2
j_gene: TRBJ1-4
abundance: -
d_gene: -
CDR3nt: TGTGCCAGCAGCTTAGCGACCCAGCAAAATGAAAAACTGTTTTTT
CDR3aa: CASSLATQQNEKLFF

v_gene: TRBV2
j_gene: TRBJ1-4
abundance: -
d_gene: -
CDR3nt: TGTGCCAGCAGTGAATTCGGCAGGACAAATGAAAAACTGTTTTTT
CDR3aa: CASSEFGRTNEKLFF

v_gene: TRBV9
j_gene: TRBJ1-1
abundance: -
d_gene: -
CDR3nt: TGTGCCAGCAGCGTAGGAATGAACACTGAAGCTTTCTTT
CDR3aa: CASSVGMNTEAFF

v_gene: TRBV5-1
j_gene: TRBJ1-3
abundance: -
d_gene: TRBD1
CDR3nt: TGCGCCAGCAGCTTGTTGACAGGGGCTGGAAACACCATATATTTT
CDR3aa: CASSLLTGAGNTIYF

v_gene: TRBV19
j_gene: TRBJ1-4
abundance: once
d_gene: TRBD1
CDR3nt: TGTGCCAGTAAGGACAGGGGGTATTCGACTAATGAAAAACTGTTTTTT
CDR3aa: CASKDRGYSTNEKLFF

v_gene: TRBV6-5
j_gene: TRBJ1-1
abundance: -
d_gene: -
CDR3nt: TGTGCCAGCAGTGACGCCCTCGACGGGTATGAAGCTTTCTTT
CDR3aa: CASSDALDGYEAFF

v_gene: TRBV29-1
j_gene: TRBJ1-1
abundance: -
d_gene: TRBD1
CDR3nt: TGCAGCGTTTTCGTTTTGGACAGGGGGTTTGAAGCTTTCTTT
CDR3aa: CSVFVLDRGFEAFF

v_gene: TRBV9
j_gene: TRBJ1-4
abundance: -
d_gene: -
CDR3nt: TGTGCCAGCAGCGTAGCACCGATTATTGATGAAAAACTGTTTTTT
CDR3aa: CASSVAPIIDEKLFF

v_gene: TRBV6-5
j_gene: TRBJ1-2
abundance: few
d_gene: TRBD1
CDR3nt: TGTGCCAGCAGGTCAACAGGGGAATCTTATGGCTACACCTTC
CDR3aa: CASRSTGESYGYTF

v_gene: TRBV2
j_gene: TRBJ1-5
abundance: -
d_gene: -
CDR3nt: TGTGCCAGCAGCCCCAGGGTTGTTTATAGCAATCAGCCCCAGCATTTT
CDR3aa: CASSPRVVYSNQPQHF

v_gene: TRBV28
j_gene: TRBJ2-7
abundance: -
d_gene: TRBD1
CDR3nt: TGTGCCAGCGCTTCCCCGGGACAGGGGGCTTGGGAGCAGTACTTC
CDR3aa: CASASPGQGAWEQYF

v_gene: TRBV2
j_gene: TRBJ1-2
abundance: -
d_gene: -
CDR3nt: TGTGCCAGCAGTGAAAAGGAGACTCCTAACTATGGCTACACCTTC
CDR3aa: CASSEKETPNYGYTF

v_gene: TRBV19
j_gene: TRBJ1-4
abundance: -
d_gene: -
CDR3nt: TGTGCCAGTAGTCGGAGGGGCGGAGGTGAAAAACTGTTTTTT
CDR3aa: CASSRRGGGEKLFF

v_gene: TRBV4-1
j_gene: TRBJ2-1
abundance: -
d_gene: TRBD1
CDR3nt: TGCGCCAGCAGCCGAGGGGGGACAGGACAACTCGGGGGTGAGCAGTTCTTC
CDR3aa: CASSRGGTGQLGGEQFF

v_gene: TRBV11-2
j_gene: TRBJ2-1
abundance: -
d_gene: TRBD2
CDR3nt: TGTGCCAGCAGCTTAGATCCGGGGGGACTCTACAATGAGCAGTTCTTC
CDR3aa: CASSLDPGGLYNEQFF

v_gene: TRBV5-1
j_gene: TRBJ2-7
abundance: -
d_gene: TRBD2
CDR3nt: TGCGCCAGCAGCTTGGGGTTAGCGGGAGGAGGCGACGAGCAGTACTTC
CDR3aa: CASSLGLAGGGDEQYF

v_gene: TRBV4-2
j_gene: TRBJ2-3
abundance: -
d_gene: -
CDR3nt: TGTGCCAGCAGCCAGGTTTGGGGGAGCACAGATACGCAGTATTTT
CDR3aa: CASSQVWGSTDTQYF

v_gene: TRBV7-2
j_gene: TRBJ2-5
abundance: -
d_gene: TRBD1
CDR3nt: TGTGCCAGCAGCCCGGGACAGATTCGGCCTGAAGAGACCCAGTACTTC
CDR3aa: CASSPGQIRPEETQYF

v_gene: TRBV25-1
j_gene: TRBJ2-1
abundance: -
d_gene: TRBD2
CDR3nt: TGTGCCAGCAGTGACCCAGGTCTAGCGGGAAAGAATGAGCAGTTCTTC
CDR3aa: CASSDPGLAGKNEQFF

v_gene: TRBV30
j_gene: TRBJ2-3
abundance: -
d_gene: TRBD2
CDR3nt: TGTGCCTGGAGAGATCTCGGACTAGCGGTTAGCACAGATACGCAGTATTTT
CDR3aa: CAWRDLGLAVSTDTQYF

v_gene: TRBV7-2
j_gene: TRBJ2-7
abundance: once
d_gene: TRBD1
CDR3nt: TGTGCCAGCAGCTTAATGGGGACAGGACCCTTCTACGAGCAGTACTTC
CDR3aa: CASSLMGTGPFYEQYF

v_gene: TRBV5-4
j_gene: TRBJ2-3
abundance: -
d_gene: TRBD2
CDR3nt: TGTGCCAGCACCAACCAGCGGGGGACAGATACGCAGTATTTT
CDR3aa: CASTNQRGTDTQYF

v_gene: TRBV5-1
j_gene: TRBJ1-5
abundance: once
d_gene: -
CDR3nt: TGCGCCAGCAGCCCCGAGGGTGCAATGAATCAGCCCCAGCATTTT
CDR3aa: CASSPEGAMNQPQHF

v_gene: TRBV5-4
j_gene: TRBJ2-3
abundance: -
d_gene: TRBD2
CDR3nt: TGTGCCAGCAGCCGCCGCGATCTGGGACTAGGAGGGGCAGATACGCAGTATTTT
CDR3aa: CASSRRDLGLGGADTQYF

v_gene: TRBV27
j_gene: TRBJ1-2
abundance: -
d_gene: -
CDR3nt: TGTGCCAGCAGTTTACTGTTTGGCACTAACTATGGCTACACCTTC
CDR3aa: CASSLLFGTNYGYTF

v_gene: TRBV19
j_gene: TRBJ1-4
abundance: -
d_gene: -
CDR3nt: TGTGCCAGTAGTGGGATGTCTGGTGGTGATGAAAAACTGTTTTTT
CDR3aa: CASSGMSGGDEKLFF

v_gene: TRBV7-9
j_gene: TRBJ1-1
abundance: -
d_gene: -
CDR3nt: TGTGCCAGCCGGGGGGTTGAGAACACTGAAGCTTTCTTT
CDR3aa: CASRGVENTEAFF

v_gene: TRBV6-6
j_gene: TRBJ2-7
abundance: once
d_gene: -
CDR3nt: TGTGCCAGCGGGCCCTCCTACGAGCAGTACTTC
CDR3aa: CASGPSYEQYF